This T cell receptor (beta chain) is from a study of T cell responses to AZD1222 COVID-19 vaccine. Whole-study context: Second-dose recipients at about 4 or about 12 weeks were treated as one pooled group.

Findings of the study overall: White British donors predominated, females outnumbered males, and clonal diversity was possibly underestimated. At baseline, seropositivity was found in only six or seven AZD1222 recipients. Recipients of two AZD1222 doses showed rising Spike-specific TCR breadth and depth.

Comment on this clone: Its specificity is unknown.

This table comes from immunoSEQ multiplex PCR, and its TCRdb copy is limited to in-frame clones, with some not included. The data hold over 150,000 clones, with 90% observed a single time. Trimming took 7 bases from V and 1 from J, leaving 10 bases between them. In germline, CDR1 is MNHEY, CDR2 SVGAGI. This CDR3 comprises 13 residues. The source material was peripheral blood, sampled on day 0 of AZD1222 vaccination. The source is an adult in good health. The chain uses TRBV6-5 and TRBJ1-1, with D maybe TRBD1 (5 bases). CDR3 protein: CASTRGGNTEAFF. In DNA, the CDR3 is TGTGCCAGCACACGGGGGGGGAACACTGAAGCTTTCTTT.